One sample yielded the 8 T cell receptor beta chains listed below, sequenced in a study of T cells in Graves' hyperthyroidism and ophthalmopathy. From RNA transcripts, TCR beta CDR3 regions were amplified. The primer set for the first-round RT-PCR of the TCR CDR3 was HTBI. TCRdb processed the multiplex PCR reads anew with MiXCR; each CDR3 protein has one entry. The sample includes about 180,000 distinct CDR3 sequences, more than 15% seen only once; the top ten take roughly 30%. The sample taken for sequencing was blood. These receptors all come from a woman between 45 and 60 years old with Graves' hyperthyroidism.

This clonotype came up many times. The chain links TRBV2 to TRBJ2-1; D gene uncertain. V dropped 1 base and J dropped 5 bases, with 9 bases sitting between them. The germline CDR1 and CDR2 sequences are SNHLY and FYNNEI. This CDR3 comprises 14 residues. The DNA for the CDR3 is TGTGCCAGCAGTGAAGGCGGACCCGACAATGAGCAGTTCTTC. Residues: CASSEGGPDNEQFF.

The chain couples TRBV5-1 to TRBJ2-1; 10 bases align to TRBD1. The V gene end was trimmed by 6 bases and the J gene end by 5 bases; junction bases not matched to a gene: 5. Germline assignment: CDR1 SGHRS and CDR2 YFSETQ. CDR3 size: 14 residues. Here the CDR3 DNA reads TGCGCCAGCATGGAGGACAGGGGGGACAATGAGCAGTTCTTC. Protein sequence: CASMEDRGDNEQFF.

Ten or more counts support this clonotype. V is TRBV2 and J is TRBJ1-1; 8 bases fit TRBD1. The J segment lost 3 bases and the V segment lost 5 bases, leaving 11 bases of the junction unmatched. The V gene's germline CDR1 is SNHLY and CDR2 FYNNEI. The CDR3 consists of 16 residues. The CDR3, as DNA: TGTGCCAGCAGTCTAGGACAGGGAGGGGGACACACTGAAGCTTTCTTT. Its translation: CASSLGQGGGHTEAFF.

There are many counts of this clonotype. The rearrangement joins TRBV19 to TRBJ1-1; TRBD1 is a possible D gene (5 bases). CDR3 length equals 15 residues. Germline-derived CDR1 and CDR2 are LNHDA and SQIVND (reference sequence). Trimming removed 6 bases at V and 1 base at J, with 15 bases between. The CDR3 DNA reads as TGTGCCAGTAGGCAGAGGGGACCTAGGAACACTGAAGCTTTCTTT. Its translation: CASRQRGPRNTEAFF.

This clonotype appeared many times. This chain connects TRBV13 to TRBJ2-7; tentative D call: TRBD2 (7 bases). Germline V gene data show CDR1 as PRHDT and CDR2 as FYEKMQ (reference sequence). CDR3 size: 13 residues. V dropped 0 bases and J dropped 6 bases, with 9 bases sitting between them. CDR3 sequence reads: CASSLGRGPEQYF. Here the CDR3 DNA reads TGTGCCAGCAGCTTAGGGCGGGGGCCCGAGCAGTACTTC. Complete variable domain (other parts from reference TRBV13 and TRBJ2-7): AAGVIQSPRHLIKEKRETATLKCYPIPRHDTVYWYQQGPGQDPQFLISFYEKMQSDKGSIPDRFSAQQFSDYHSELNMSSLELGDSALYFCASSLGRGPEQYFGPGTRLTVT.

This clonotype has at least ten counts. The chain has TRBV7-2 and TRBJ2-3, with 10 bases fitting TRBD2. CDR3 size: 16 residues. V lost 1 base and J lost 5; bases outside the gene matches: 6. CDR1 is SGHTA and CDR2 is FQGNSA in the germline V gene. CDR3 amino acids: CASSLVRAGGGDTQYF. CDR3 DNA sequence: TGTGCCAGCAGCTTAGTTAGAGCGGGGGGGGGAGATACGCAGTATTTT.

The chain combines TRBV12-3 or TRBV12-4 with TRBJ2-5; D is undetermined. The CDR3 is 13 amino acids. V dropped 5 bases and J dropped 5 bases, with 12 bases sitting between them. The CDR3 bases are TGTGCCAGCAGTCCTATCCATCTGGAGACCCAGTACTTC. Its protein product is CASSPIHLETQYF.

This clonotype turned up a few times. The chain couples TRBV6-1 to TRBJ2-3; 10 bases agree with TRBD2. The V gene's germline CDR1 is MNHNS and CDR2 SASEGT. V shed 5 bases, J shed 1 base, and the junction held 6 bases outside the gene matches. CDR3 size: 16 residues. This CDR3 reads CASSRAGGLGTDTQYF. Here the CDR3 DNA reads TGTGCCAGCAGTCGAGCGGGGGGGCTTGGCACAGATACGCAGTATTTT.